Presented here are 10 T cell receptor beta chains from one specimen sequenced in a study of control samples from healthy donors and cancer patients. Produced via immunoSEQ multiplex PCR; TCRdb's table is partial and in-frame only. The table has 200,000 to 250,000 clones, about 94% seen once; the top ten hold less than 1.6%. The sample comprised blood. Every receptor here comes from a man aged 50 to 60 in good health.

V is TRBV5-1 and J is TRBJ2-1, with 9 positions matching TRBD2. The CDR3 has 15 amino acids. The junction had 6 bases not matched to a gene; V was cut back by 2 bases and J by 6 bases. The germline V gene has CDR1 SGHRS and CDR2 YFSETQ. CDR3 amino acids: CASSFVGGGANEQFF. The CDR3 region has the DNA TGCGCCAGCAGCTTCGTAGGCGGGGGGGCCAATGAGCAGTTCTTC.

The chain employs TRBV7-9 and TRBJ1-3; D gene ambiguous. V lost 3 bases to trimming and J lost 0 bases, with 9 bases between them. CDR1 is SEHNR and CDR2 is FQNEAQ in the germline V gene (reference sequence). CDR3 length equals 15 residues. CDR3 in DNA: TGTGCCAGCAGCTTCGGCCCGGGCTCTGGAAACACCATATATTTT. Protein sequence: CASSFGPGSGNTIYF. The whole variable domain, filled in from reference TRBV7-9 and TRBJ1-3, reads DTGVSQNPRHKITKRGQNVTFRCDPISEHNRLYWYRQTLGQGPEFLTYFQNEAQLEKSRLLSDRFSAERPKGSFSTLEIQRTEQGDSAMYLCASSFGPGSGNTIYFGEGSWLTVV.

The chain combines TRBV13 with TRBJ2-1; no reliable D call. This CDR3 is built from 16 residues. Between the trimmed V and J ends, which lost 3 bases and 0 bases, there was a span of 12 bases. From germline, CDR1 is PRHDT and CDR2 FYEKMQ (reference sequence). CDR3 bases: TGTGCCAGCAGCTTTCGGACCCAGAGCTCCTACAATGAGCAGTTCTTC. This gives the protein CASSFRTQSSYNEQFF.

The chain's CDR3 is CASSSTSGGIYEQYV. The CDR3 nucleotides are TGTGCCAGCAGTAGTACTAGCGGGGGGATCTACGAGCAGTACGTC. This chain links TRBV28 with TRBJ2-7, with 12 positions matching TRBD2. This CDR3 region has 15 residues. Germline loops: CDR1 MDHEN, CDR2 SYDVKM. V gave up 5 bases and J gave up 3 bases; unmatched junction bases: 5.

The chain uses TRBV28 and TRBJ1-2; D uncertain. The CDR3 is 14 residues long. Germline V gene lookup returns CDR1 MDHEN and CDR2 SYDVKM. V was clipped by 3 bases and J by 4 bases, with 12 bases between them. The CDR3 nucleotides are TGTGCCAGCAGTTTTCGGGCCCTCGTCTATGGCTACACCTTC. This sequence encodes CASSFRALVYGYTF.

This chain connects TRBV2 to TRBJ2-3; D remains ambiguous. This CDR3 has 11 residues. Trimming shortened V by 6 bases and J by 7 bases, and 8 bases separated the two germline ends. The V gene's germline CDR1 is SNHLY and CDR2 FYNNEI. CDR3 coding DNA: TGTGCCAGCAGGGAACCAAATACGCAGTATTTT. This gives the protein CASREPNTQYF.

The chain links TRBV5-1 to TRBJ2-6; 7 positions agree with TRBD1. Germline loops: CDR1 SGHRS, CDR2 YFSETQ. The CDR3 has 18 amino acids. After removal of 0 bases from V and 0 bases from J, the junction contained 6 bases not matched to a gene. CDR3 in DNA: TGCGCCAGCAGCTTGGAAGCACAGGGGAGCTCTGGGGCCAACGTCCTGACTTTC. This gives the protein CASSLEAQGSSGANVLTF. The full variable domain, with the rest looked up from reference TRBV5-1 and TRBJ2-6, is KAGVTQTPRYLIKTRGQQVTLSCSPISGHRSVSWYQQTPGQGLQFLFEYFSETQRNKGNFPGRFSGRQFSNSRSEMNVSTLELGDSALYLCASSLEAQGSSGANVLTFGAGSRLTVL.

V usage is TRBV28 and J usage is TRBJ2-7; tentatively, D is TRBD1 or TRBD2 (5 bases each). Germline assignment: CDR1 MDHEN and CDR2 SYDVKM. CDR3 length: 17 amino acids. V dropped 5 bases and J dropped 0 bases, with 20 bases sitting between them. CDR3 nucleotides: TGTGCCAGCAGTAATCGGTTGGGGGTGGGTACCTCCTACGAGCAGTACGTC. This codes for CASSNRLGVGTSYEQYV.

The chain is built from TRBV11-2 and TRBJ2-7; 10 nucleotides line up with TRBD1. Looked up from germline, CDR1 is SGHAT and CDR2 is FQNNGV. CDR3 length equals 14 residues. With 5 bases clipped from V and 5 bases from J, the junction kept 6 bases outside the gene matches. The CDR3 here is CASSVDRGLNEQYF. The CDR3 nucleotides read TGTGCCAGCAGCGTCGACAGGGGGCTTAACGAGCAGTACTTC.

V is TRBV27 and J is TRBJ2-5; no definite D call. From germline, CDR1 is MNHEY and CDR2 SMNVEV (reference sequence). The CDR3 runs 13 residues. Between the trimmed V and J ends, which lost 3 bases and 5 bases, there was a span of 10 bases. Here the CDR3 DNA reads TGTGCCAGCAGTTTTTGGGATGGGGAGACCCAGTACTTC. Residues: CASSFWDGETQYF.